The 3 T cell receptor beta chains given below trace back to one sample, sequenced in a study of CD8 T cells in Susac syndrome. Random hexamers primed reverse transcription of roughly 0.5 to 1 ug RNA. TCRdb ran MiXCR on the immunoSEQ multiplex PCR reads and lists one entry per CDR3 protein. The sample gives approximately 170,000 distinct CDR3 sequences, roughly nine tenths of which show up once; under 0.085% is in the top ten. Source material: CD4+ T cells from PBMCs. All receptors come from a human donor in good health.

This clonotype was recorded only once. V gene TRBV29-1 combines with J gene TRBJ2-5; 9 bases fit TRBD1. CDR1 and CDR2 (germline): SQVTM, ANQGSEA. This CDR3 has 14 amino acids. With 7 bases clipped from V and 2 bases from J, the junction kept 8 bases outside the gene matches. DNA of the CDR3: TGCAGCGCCCGGGACAGGGTTCTTCAAGAGACCCAGTACTTC. Translated: CSARDRVLQETQYF.

CDR3 sequence: CAISEWGLNNSPLHF. DNA for the CDR3: TGTGCCATCAGTGAGTGGGGACTGAACAATTCACCCCTCCACTTT. The gene calls are TRBV10-3 and TRBJ1-6; D perhaps matches TRBD1 (5 bases). Per the germline V gene, CDR1 is ENHRY and CDR2 is SYGVKD. This CDR3 has 15 amino acids. The V end was cut by 1 base, the J end by 7 bases, with 11 bases between.

This chain joins TRBV5-1 and TRBJ2-1, with D maybe TRBD2 (6 bases). From germline, CDR1 is SGHRS and CDR2 YFSETQ. The CDR3 extends over 15 amino acids. Trimming took off 3 bases at V and 0 bases at J, with 10 bases between the two ends. CDR3 loop: CASSSDGSSYNEQFF. CDR3 nucleotide sequence: TGCGCCAGCAGCTCGGACGGGAGCTCCTACAATGAGCAGTTCTTC. The full variable domain, in which reference TRBV5-1 and TRBJ2-1 provide the parts outside the CDR3, is KAGVTQTPRYLIKTRGQQVTLSCSPISGHRSVSWYQQTPGQGLQFLFEYFSETQRNKGNFPGRFSGRQFSNSRSEMNVSTLELGDSALYLCASSSDGSSYNEQFFGPGTRLTVL.